This T cell receptor beta chain was profiled in a study of cytomegalovirus exposure and HLA in healthy donors. Both 60 Vbeta primers and 13 Jbeta primers went into the PCR. In the original workflow: In a later analysis, the count reached 75 million to 90 million unique TCR beta chains, with about 10 million shared. The protocol was immunoSEQ multiplex PCR, while the TCRdb copy is restricted to in-frame clones and leaves out a portion. V, J and clone size were drawn from that table, and D and trimming were deduced from the DNA. The table shows 150,000 to 200,000 clones, with roughly four fifths occurring only once. General study results and limits: Association of a missense DCLRE1C variant with TCR beta V- and J-gene trimming was reported in a later analysis. A later analysis associated some 18,000 TCR beta sequences with HLA alleles at a 0.05 false discovery rate. Earlier analysis looked at TCR beta V segments, and most were productive about 90% or about 30% of the time.

Regarding this clone: The antigen remains undetermined.

The CDR3 contains 14 residues. The V gene's germline CDR1 is SGHRS and CDR2 YFSETQ. V dropped 4 bases and J dropped 0; count of bases not matched to a gene: 3. The rearrangement links TRBV5-1 to TRBJ1-1; 7 bases match TRBD1. The TCR sequence derives from a man between 18 and 35 years old in good health and CMV-seronegative. Material: PBMCs. The CDR3 spells CASSTGTVNTEAFF. Here the CDR3 DNA reads TGCGCCAGCAGCACCGGGACAGTGAACACTGAAGCTTTCTTT. The full variable domain, in which reference TRBV5-1 and TRBJ1-1 provide the parts outside the CDR3, is KAGVTQTPRYLIKTRGQQVTLSCSPISGHRSVSWYQQTPGQGLQFLFEYFSETQRNKGNFPGRFSGRQFSNSRSEMNVSTLELGDSALYLCASSTGTVNTEAFFGQGTRLTVV.